The rows below give T cell receptor beta chains drawn from one sample of a study of shared clonotypes between healthy human individuals. This table comes from immunoSEQ multiplex PCR, and its TCRdb copy is limited to in-frame clones, with some not included. The sample lists under 2,500,000 clones; 90% to 97% were seen once. The material sequenced was naive CD4+ T cells sorted from blood. The receptors here all came from a man aged 18-30 years in good health. The CDR3 runs from the conserved cysteine through the conserved F or W. A D gene is named only where the DNA matches it firmly. Rows give clone size only sometimes, using once, few, many, or a class for an expanded clone.

>TRBV28|once|TRBD1|TRBJ1-4
CASSLTGTNEKLFF
TGTGCCAGCAGTTTGACAGGGACTAATGAAAAACTGTTTTTT
>TRBV7-2|NA|TRBD1|TRBJ2-4
CASSLFGQGAAKNIQYF
TGTGCCAGCAGCTTATTCGGACAGGGAGCAGCCAAAAACATTCAGTACTTC
>TRBV5-4|NA|TRBD1|TRBJ1-2
CASSRPGQGTYGYTF
TGTGCCAGCAGCAGACCGGGACAGGGGACCTATGGCTACACCTTC
>TRBV25-1|NA|NA|TRBJ2-5
CASSEGVGQETQYF
TGTGCCAGCAGTGAAGGGGTGGGTCAAGAGACCCAGTACTTC
>TRBV11-3|NA|NA|TRBJ2-7
CASSPLEGVYEQYF
TGTGCCAGCAGCCCCTTGGAGGGGGTATACGAGCAGTACTTC
>TRBV7-2|NA|NA|TRBJ1-1
CASSLAVGNTEAFF
TGTGCCAGCAGCTTAGCCGTGGGGAACACTGAAGCTTTCTTT
>TRBV5-1|once|TRBD2|TRBJ2-5
CASSLTGLAGGGETQYF
TGCGCCAGCAGCTTGACGGGACTAGCGGGAGGGGGCGAGACCCAGTACTTC
>TRBV5-8|NA|TRBD1|TRBJ2-7
CASSRTGLSYEQYF
TGTGCCAGCAGCAGGACAGGGCTCTCCTACGAGCAGTACTTC
>TRBV25-1|NA|TRBD2|TRBJ2-3
CASSELGSGGADTQYF
TGTGCCAGCAGTGAATTGGGTAGCGGGGGGGCAGATACGCAGTATTTT
>TRBV5-1|once|TRBD1|TRBJ1-1
CASSLEQGARTEAFF
TGCGCCAGCAGCTTGGAGCAGGGGGCGAGAACTGAAGCTTTCTTT
>TRBV6-5|NA|NA|TRBJ2-4
CASSSVERAKNIQYF
TGTGCCAGCAGTTCGGTTGAAAGGGCCAAAAACATTCAGTACTTC
>TRBV7-2|once|TRBD1|TRBJ1-1
CASSLTGTGNTEAFF
TGTGCCAGCAGCTTAACGGGGACAGGGAACACTGAAGCTTTCTTT
>TRBV25-1|NA|NA|TRBJ1-6
CASTNTGWDSPLHF
TGTGCCAGCACTAACACAGGGTGGGATTCACCCCTCCACTTT
>TRBV9|once|TRBD2|TRBJ2-5
CASSQRGVIPQETQYF
TGTGCCAGCAGCCAGCGGGGGGTCATCCCCCAAGAGACCCAGTACTTC
>TRBV28|once|TRBD1|TRBJ1-1
CASSLSWQGVDEAFF
TGTGCCAGCAGTTTATCCTGGCAGGGGGTAGATGAAGCTTTCTTT
>TRBV18|NA|NA|TRBJ1-2
CASSPTGTFYGYTF
TGTGCCAGCTCACCAACCGGGACCTTCTATGGCTACACCTTC
>TRBV7-9|once|TRBD2|TRBJ2-2
CASDTGGTNTGELFF
TGTGCCAGCGATACGGGAGGAACGAACACCGGGGAGCTGTTTTTT
>TRBV11-2|NA|TRBD1|TRBJ1-1
CASSLDRVIDRVNTEAFF
TGTGCCAGCAGCTTAGATCGGGTGATTGACAGGGTGAACACTGAAGCTTTCTTT
>TRBV7-2|NA|TRBD2|TRBJ2-3
CASSLLGRADTQYF
TGTGCCAGCAGCTTATTGGGGAGGGCAGATACGCAGTATTTT
>TRBV28|NA|NA|TRBJ1-5
CASSLLGRGNQPQHF
TGTGCCAGCAGTTTATTGGGCAGGGGCAATCAGCCCCAGCATTTT
>TRBV4-3|NA|NA|TRBJ1-6
CASSQETPRTVSNSPLHF
TGCGCCAGCAGCCAAGAAACCCCCCGGACTGTTTCTAATTCACCCCTCCACTTT
>TRBV28|NA|TRBD1|TRBJ1-2
CASRQGTGGVYGYTF
TGTGCCAGCAGACAAGGGACAGGGGGCGTCTATGGCTACACCTTC
>TRBV28|NA|NA|TRBJ2-1
CASSLMGAEQFF
TGTGCCAGCAGTTTAATGGGGGCCGAGCAGTTCTTC
>TRBV6-5|NA|NA|TRBJ1-5
CASVRDQPQHF
TGTGCCAGCGTCAGAGATCAGCCCCAGCATTTT
>TRBV5-1|once|NA|TRBJ1-2
CASAPDSLYGYTF
TGCGCCAGCGCTCCGGACAGTCTCTATGGCTACACCTTC
>TRBV5-4|NA|TRBD1|TRBJ1-2
CASSSDRGTGGYTF
TGTGCCAGCAGCTCGGACAGGGGTACTGGAGGCTACACCTTC
>TRBV7-9|NA|NA|TRBJ1-4
CASSLGRGLINEKLFF
TGTGCCAGCAGCTTAGGGCGGGGACTGATTAATGAAAAACTGTTTTTT
>TRBV29-1|NA|NA|TRBJ1-3
CSVRPQNSGNTIYF
TGCAGCGTGAGGCCTCAAAACTCAGGAAACACCATATATTTT
>TRBV28|NA|NA|TRBJ1-2
CASSFGQPGYGYTF
TGTGCCAGCAGTTTTGGCCAACCTGGCTATGGCTACACCTTC
>TRBV6-5|NA|NA|TRBJ2-7
CASREGHEQYF
TGTGCCAGTAGAGAGGGGCACGAGCAGTACTTC
>TRBV7-9|NA|TRBD1|TRBJ2-7
CASAQGAYEQYF
TGTGCCAGCGCGCAGGGGGCCTACGAGCAGTACTTC
>TRBV11-2|NA|NA|TRBJ2-5
CASSLDPQETQYF
TGTGCCAGCAGCTTAGACCCACAAGAGACCCAGTACTTC
>TRBV10-1|NA|TRBD2|TRBJ2-2
CASSGGLAGTTGELFF
TGCGCCAGCAGTGGAGGACTAGCGGGAACCACCGGGGAGCTGTTTTTT